This T cell receptor beta chain was obtained from a study of pediatric ulcerative colitis. As for this clone: No antigen is known for it.

Study-wide results and limits: In rectum, acute severe colitis had expanded clones and less diversity. All ulcerative colitis patients, but no controls, carried a couple of rectal clonotypes.

The repertoire was sequenced with immunoSEQ multiplex PCR; TCRdb's copy has only in-frame clones and lacks some. There are about 18,000 clones in the sample; around 80% occur only once, and approximately 8% lies in the top ten. The rectum was sampled with one to two pinch biopsies at colonoscopy. What was sequenced was gut tissue. This sequence was found in a boy under 18 who was a control in a study of pediatric ulcerative colitis.

DNA of the CDR3: TGTGCCAGCGCGACAGGTCGCAACGAGCAGTACTTC. It codes for CASATGRNEQYF. The chain uses TRBV28 and TRBJ2-7, with D possibly matching TRBD1 (6 bases). The CDR3 spans 12 residues. Trimming took 8 bases from V and 5 from J, leaving 13 bases between them. Germline CDR1 and CDR2: MDHEN and SYDVKM.